This entry lists 32 T cell receptor beta chains sequenced from one sample in a study of T cell responses to AZD1222 COVID-19 vaccine. Clones were read by immunoSEQ multiplex PCR, and TCRdb kept only the in-frame ones, dropping some. In the table there are some 170,000 clones, around nine tenths of which are singletons. The source material was peripheral blood, sampled 28 days after the second AZD1222 dose. These receptors originate from an adult who received the AZD1222 COVID-19 vaccine.

The rearrangement links TRBV5-1 to TRBJ1-4; TRBD1 agrees at 10 bases. Germline loops: CDR1 SGHRS, CDR2 YFSETQ. The V segment lost 1 base and the J segment 8 bases; nucleotides outside the gene matches: 8. The CDR3 extends over 16 amino acids. This CDR3 reads CASSLTRTGGNEKLFF. CDR3 coding DNA: TGCGCCAGCAGCTTGACCCGGACAGGGGGTAACGAAAAACTGTTTTTT.

This chain uses TRBV7-9 with TRBJ2-1; no definite D call. CDR1 and CDR2 (germline): SEHNR, FQNEAQ (reference sequence). V lost 3 bases to trimming and J lost 8 bases, with 2 bases between them. The CDR3 contains 10 residues. CDR3 sequence (DNA): TGTGCCAGCAGCTTTTATGAGCAGTTCTTC. This codes for CASSFYEQFF.

The J gene is TRBJ1-2, the V gene TRBV18; D uncertain. CDR1 KGHSH and CDR2 LQKENI come from the germline V gene. V lost 1 base and J lost 5, with 17 bases in between. The CDR3 has 16 amino acids. CDR3 protein: CASSPRSSGFEYGYTF. Written as DNA, the CDR3 is TGTGCCAGCTCACCACGCTCCTCCGGGTTCGAATATGGCTACACCTTC. Full variable domain (outside the CDR3, taken from reference TRBV18 and TRBJ1-2): NAGVMQNPRHLVRRRGQEARLRCSPMKGHSHVYWYRQLPEEGLKFMVYLQKENIIDESGMPKERFSAEFPKEGPSILRIQQVVRGDSAAYFCASSPRSSGFEYGYTFGSGTRLTVV.

The V gene is TRBV19, the J gene TRBJ2-1; D ambiguous. Germline V gene data show CDR1 as LNHDA and CDR2 as SQIVND (reference sequence). Trimming shortened V by 3 bases and J by 10 bases, and 10 bases separated the two germline ends. CDR3 length equals 12 residues. The CDR3 protein is CASSIGVVEQFF. CDR3 DNA: TGTGCCAGTAGTATTGGGGTGGTAGAGCAGTTCTTC.

The gene calls are TRBV15 and TRBJ1-2; TRBD1 matches 9 bases. The CDR3 is 16 amino acids. V shed 8 bases and J 0 bases; nucleotides not matched to a gene: 10. CDR1 and CDR2 (germline): LNHNV, YYDKDF (reference sequence). CDR3 nucleotides: TGTGCCACCTTACCGGGACAGGGAGTTTCTAACTATGGCTACACCTTC. Residues: CATLPGQGVSNYGYTF.

As for this clone: A junction end diverges from the germline sequence, so it may reflect a read error. CDR3 in amino acids: CSASGLETRF. Here the CDR3 DNA reads TGCAGTGCTAGTGGCTTGGAAACCCGGTTC. This rearrangement joins TRBV20-1 to TRBJ2-7; the D is unclear. Germline CDR1 reads DFQATT; CDR2 reads SNEGSKA (reference sequence). The CDR3 is made up of 10 amino acids.

This chain connects TRBV20-1 to TRBJ2-5; the D is unclear. Per germline, CDR1 DFQATT and CDR2 SNEGSKA (reference sequence). The length of the CDR3 is 11 residues. The germline V and J ends were trimmed by 6 bases and 2 bases, with 7 bases remaining between them. The CDR3, as DNA: TGCAGTGCCGCAAGACAAGAGACCCAGTACTTC. Its protein is CSAARQETQYF.

The chain employs TRBV5-1 and TRBJ1-2; D not resolved. The germline CDR1 and CDR2 sequences are SGHRS and YFSETQ. V dropped 0 bases and J dropped 5 bases, with 11 bases sitting between them. The CDR3 loop spans 14 amino acids. The CDR3 DNA is TGCGCCAGCAGCTTGGGCCAGGAAGGTTATGGCTACACCTTC. As protein: CASSLGQEGYGYTF.

V and J are TRBV27 and TRBJ1-5, with a tentative D call TRBD1 (6 bases). V gave up 5 bases and J gave up 3 bases, with 17 bases separating them. The germline gives CDR1 MNHEY, CDR2 SMNVEV (reference sequence). This CDR3 contains 16 residues. The CDR3 here is CASSRIGGTNNQPQHF. The DNA for the CDR3 is TGTGCCAGCAGTCGAATTGGGGGCACAAACAATCAGCCCCAGCATTTT.

In this sample, this clone turned up once. This chain links TRBV10-1 with TRBJ2-2; weak D call: TRBD1 (7 bases). CDR1 and CDR2 (germline): WNHNN, SYGVQD (reference sequence). V lost 7 bases to trimming and J lost 4 bases, with 13 bases between them. The CDR3 extends over 14 amino acids. The CDR3 DNA reads TGCGCCAGCAAAGCAGGGGGGACCACCGGGGAGCTGTTTTTT. Translation: CASKAGGTTGELFF.

A single count supports this clone. The chain has TRBV5-1 and TRBJ1-1, with a weak D call TRBD1 (6 bases). CDR1 and CDR2 (germline): SGHRS, YFSETQ. V was cut by 7 bases and J by 6 bases, with 19 bases left in between. There are 14 residues in the CDR3. Here the CDR3 DNA reads TGCGCCAGCCGGTCAACCACAGGGTGGGCTGAAGCTTTCTTT. It codes for CASRSTTGWAEAFF.

The chain employs TRBV10-2 and TRBJ2-1, with D unresolved. Germline V gene lookup returns CDR1 WSHSY and CDR2 SAAADI. V lost 10 bases to trimming and J lost 11 bases, with 15 bases between them. CDR3 length equals 11 residues. The CDR3 bases are TGCGCCACCGAACACTCCGCGAAGCAGTTCTTC. Translating gives CATEHSAKQFF.

The chain is built from TRBV18 and TRBJ2-7, with 7 bases that match TRBD1. Losses at the gene ends were 6 bases for V and 5 bases for J; bases not matched to a gene: 13. Germline lookup yields CDR1 KGHSH and CDR2 LQKENI. CDR3 length equals 15 residues. The CDR3 reads CASSPYPPGQNEQYF. The CDR3 region has the DNA TGTGCCAGCTCGCCATACCCTCCGGGACAGAACGAGCAGTACTTC.

J is TRBJ1-2 and V is TRBV6-6, with 9 bases lining up with TRBD1. Germline values: CDR1 MNHNY, CDR2 SVGAGI (reference sequence). The CDR3 consists of 13 residues. The trim removed 6 bases at V and 8 bases at J, leaving 7 bases unmatched. The CDR3 spells CASSTTGGAGYTF. In DNA form, the CDR3 reads TGTGCCAGCAGCACAACAGGGGGCGCGGGCTACACCTTC.

Written as DNA, the CDR3 is TGTGCCATCAGCCCCTACCAGGGGGGAGTTGGCTACACCTTC. It is translated as CAISPYQGGVGYTF. This chain connects TRBV10-3 to TRBJ1-2; 7 bases align to TRBD1. V shed 6 bases and J 7 bases; nucleotides not matched to a gene: 11. The CDR3 runs to 14 residues. Per the germline V gene, CDR1 is ENHRY and CDR2 is SYGVKD.

The chain recombines TRBV14 with TRBJ1-2; weak D call: TRBD1 (6 bases). The CDR3 has 15 residues. The V end lost 3 bases, the J end lost 7 bases, and 18 bases lay between the germline ends. Germline V gives CDR1 SGHDN, CDR2 FVKESK. CDR3 loop: CASSQVLGGRGGYTF. DNA of the CDR3: TGTGCCAGCAGCCAGGTTCTTGGGGGCCGAGGTGGCTACACCTTC. The whole variable domain, remainder taken from reference TRBV14 and TRBJ1-2, is EAGVTQFPSHSVIEKGQTVTLRCDPISGHDNLYWYRRVMGKEIKFLLHFVKESKQDESGMPNNRFLAERTGGTYSTLKVQPAELEDSGVYFCASSQVLGGRGGYTFGSGTRLTVV.

This chain links TRBV7-9 with TRBJ1-4; no firm D call. This CDR3 region has 14 residues. V lost 2 bases and J 6 bases, leaving 10 bases between the germline ends. The germline V gene has CDR1 SEHNR and CDR2 FQNEAQ (reference sequence). The CDR3 spells CASSLYGRDEKLFF. DNA of the CDR3: TGTGCCAGCAGCTTATACGGGCGGGATGAAAAACTGTTTTTT.

The table lists this clone with a count of one. The chain employs TRBV6-2 or TRBV6-3 and TRBJ1-2; TRBD1 might be the D (5 bases). V was cut by 0 bases and J by 3 bases, with 8 bases left in between. Germline V gene sequence: CDR1 MNHEY, CDR2 SVGEGT. The CDR3 length is 14 residues. The CDR3 DNA is TGTGCCAGCAGTTACTCCGGGACGGACTATGGCTACACCTTC. Translated: CASSYSGTDYGYTF.

This rearrangement joins TRBV5-1 to TRBJ2-3; perhaps D is TRBD1 or TRBD2 (6 bases each). Per the germline V gene, CDR1 is SGHRS and CDR2 is YFSETQ. CDR3 length: 14 amino acids. The V and J ends lost 9 bases and 1 base respectively, with 15 bases between them. The CDR3 DNA reads TGCGCCACGAAAAGGGGGACTGGCACAGATACGCAGTATTTT. Protein: CATKRGTGTDTQYF.

The chain is built from TRBV18 and TRBJ2-7, with 8 positions matching TRBD2. The length of the CDR3 is 16 residues. Germline CDR1 and CDR2: KGHSH and LQKENI. V trimming: 4 bases; J trimming: 0 bases; junction bases outside the gene matches: 8. This CDR3 is CASSLGYGGGSYEQYF. In nucleotides, the CDR3 is TGTGCCAGCTCACTCGGTTACGGGGGGGGCTCCTACGAGCAGTACTTC.

The chain employs TRBV27 and TRBJ2-1, with 7 bases fitting TRBD1. This CDR3 comprises 15 residues. Germline V lookup: CDR1 MNHEY, CDR2 SMNVEV (reference sequence). The ends lost 5 bases at V and 8 bases at J; junction bases unmatched: 12. The CDR3 DNA is TGTGCCAGCAGTAGGGTGGACAGGCCCTGGGATGAGCAGTTCTTC. Amino acids: CASSRVDRPWDEQFF.

The rearrangement joins TRBV4-1 to TRBJ2-7, with TRBD1 matching over 9 bases. The CDR3 contains 14 residues. V gave up 3 bases and J gave up 3 bases; unmatched junction bases: 3. Germline CDR1 and CDR2: MGHRA and YSYEKL. The CDR3 region is CASSQGQGFYEQYF. The CDR3 bases are TGCGCCAGCAGCCAGGGACAGGGTTTCTACGAGCAGTACTTC.

This chain links TRBV29-1 with TRBJ1-1; possibly TRBD1 for D (5 bases). Per the germline V gene, CDR1 is SQVTM and CDR2 is ANQGSEA. The ends were cut back, 4 bases at V and 1 base at J, with 13 bases in the middle. This CDR3 region has 14 residues. The CDR3 region is CSVVDLGGNTEAFF. The DNA of the CDR3 is TGCAGCGTTGTGGATCTGGGGGGGAACACTGAAGCTTTCTTT. Combining the CDR3 with reference TRBV29-1 and TRBJ1-1 gives the whole variable domain SAVISQKPSRDICQRGTSLTIQCQVDSQVTMMFWYRQQPGQSLTLIATANQGSEATYESGFVIDKFPISRPNLTFSTLTVSNMSPEDSSIYLCSVVDLGGNTEAFFGQGTRLTVV.

The chain employs TRBV6-5 and TRBJ1-2; no firm D call. This CDR3 has 13 amino acids. CDR1 is MNHEY, CDR2 SVGAGI, per germline. Trimming removed 0 bases at V and 4 bases at J, with 6 bases between. The CDR3 spells CASSYSELYGYTF. Here the CDR3 DNA reads TGTGCCAGCAGTTACTCAGAGCTCTATGGCTACACCTTC.

The rearrangement uses TRBV7-9 and TRBJ2-3, with D unclear. CDR1 is SEHNR, CDR2 FQNEAQ, per germline (reference sequence). V shed 5 bases and J shed 2 bases, with 8 bases lying between them. The CDR3 is 13 amino acids. CDR3 region: CASSETSTDTQYF. The DNA of the CDR3 is TGTGCCAGCAGCGAAACATCCACAGATACGCAGTATTTT.

V gene TRBV11-2 combines with J gene TRBJ1-1, with 7 bases identical to TRBD1. There are 13 residues in the CDR3. With V trimmed by 8 bases and J by 11 bases, 14 bases remained unmatched. The germline V gene has CDR1 SGHAT and CDR2 FQNNGV. CDR3 coding DNA: TGTGCCAGCGCCGTGACAGGGCTGGTATCGGCTTTCTTT. Translated, it gives CASAVTGLVSAFF.

This rearrangement joins TRBV7-9 to TRBJ1-1, with 7 bases lining up with TRBD1. V was pared by 1 base and J by 5 bases, with 4 bases of the junction left unmatched. The germline gives CDR1 SEHNR, CDR2 FQNEAQ (reference sequence). The CDR3 is 14 amino acids. The CDR3 sequence: CASSLEGGATEAFF. The DNA for the CDR3 is TGTGCCAGCAGCTTAGAAGGGGGCGCGACTGAAGCTTTCTTT.

In its sample, this clone was seen a few times. The chain combines TRBV19 with TRBJ2-6; 8 nucleotides align to TRBD1. V lost 3 bases and J lost 3; bases outside the gene matches: 10. Looked up from germline, CDR1 is LNHDA and CDR2 is SQIVND (reference sequence). The CDR3 covers 18 residues. This CDR3 is CASSIGWTGLSGANVLTF. DNA for the CDR3: TGTGCCAGTAGTATTGGATGGACAGGGTTAAGTGGGGCCAACGTCCTGACTTTC.

The V gene is TRBV27, the J gene TRBJ1-2, with TRBD1 as a possible D gene (5 bases). Germline V lookup: CDR1 MNHEY, CDR2 SMNVEV (reference sequence). This CDR3 region has 14 residues. V lost 0 bases and J lost 7, with 12 bases in between. The CDR3 region has the DNA TGTGCCAGCAGTTTATCGTTCGGGGGAGGTGGCTACACCTTC. Amino acid sequence: CASSLSFGGGGYTF.

The chain recombines TRBV3-1 (or the pseudogene TRBV3-2) with TRBJ2-1; D not resolved. The germline V gene encodes CDR1 LGHDT and CDR2 YNNKEL (reference sequence). Trimming pared 5 bases from V and 8 bases from J, leaving 13 bases between. The CDR3 runs to 13 residues. The CDR3 spells CASSGLVRDEQFF. The CDR3, as DNA: TGTGCCAGCAGCGGGTTAGTTCGGGATGAGCAGTTCTTC.

The chain joins TRBV10-1 to TRBJ2-7; perhaps TRBD2 as D (6 bases). The length of the CDR3 is 14 residues. Germline V gene sequence: CDR1 WNHNN, CDR2 SYGVQD (reference sequence). V dropped 6 bases and J dropped 1 base, with 13 bases sitting between them. CDR3 DNA: TGCGCCAGCAGCGGGACTGGAGGATCCTACGAGCAGTACTTC. Translating gives CASSGTGGSYEQYF.

The rearrangement joins TRBV6-5 to TRBJ1-2, with D maybe TRBD1 (5 bases). Per the germline V gene, CDR1 is MNHEY and CDR2 is SVGAGI. The CDR3 has 11 residues. V was clipped by 7 bases and J by 14 bases, with 17 bases between them. The CDR3 DNA reads as TGTGCCAGCACCCAGGGAGGCCGGTGGACCTTC. Amino acid sequence: CASTQGGRWTF.